This is a list of T cell receptor beta chains from one sample in a study of blood T cell repertoires in COVID-19. The data were produced by immunoSEQ multiplex PCR, yet TCRdb's version contains in-frame clones alone and is incomplete. The data hold approximately 110,000 clones, with roughly 72% observed a single time. Sequenced material: peripheral blood. These receptors were collected from an elderly man with COVID-19, enrolled during active disease. CDR3s include the opening cysteine and the closing phenylalanine or tryptophan. A D gene is named only where the DNA matches it firmly. Some rows mark clone size as missing; the rest say once, few, many or name a class of expanded clone.

v_call,j_call,d_call,clone_size,cdr3_nt,cdr3_aa
TRBV19,TRBJ2-3,-,few,TGTGCCAGTAGTGTCCCGGGTGGAGATACGCAGTATTTT,CASSVPGGDTQYF
TRBV4-1,TRBJ2-7,-,few,TGCGCCAGCAGCCAAGTCGGGTACCCCTACGAGCAGTACTTC,CASSQVGYPYEQYF
TRBV27,TRBJ1-5,TRBD1,-,TGTGCCAGCAGTTTAAGACAGGGTAGCGGCAATCAGCCCCAGCATTTT,CASSLRQGSGNQPQHF
TRBV9,TRBJ2-3,TRBD2,-,TGTGCCAGCAGCGTAATTGCTAGCGGGAGAGATACGCAGTATTTT,CASSVIASGRDTQYF
TRBV6-2/TRBV6-3,TRBJ2-1,TRBD2,-,TGTGCCAGCAGTTACTGGGGGAGGGACTACATCGATGAGCAGTTCTTC,CASSYWGRDYIDEQFF
TRBV24-1,TRBJ2-2,-,few,TGTGCCACCAGTGACGCCGGTCTGGTAGGCAGGGACACCGGGGAGCTGTTTTTT,CATSDAGLVGRDTGELFF
TRBV9,TRBJ1-2,TRBD1,-,TGTGCCAGCAGCCCCGGACAGGGGCTCTATGGCTACACCTTC,CASSPGQGLYGYTF
TRBV24-1,TRBJ2-7,-,-,TGTGCCACCAGTGGAGGGTCAGGTTACGAGCAGTACTTC,CATSGGSGYEQYF
TRBV29-1,TRBJ1-2,-,-,TGCAGCGTTTCCGGCGGTGGCTACACCTTC,CSVSGGGYTF
TRBV5-4,TRBJ2-3,TRBD1,many,TGTGCCAGCAGCTTCTCAGGGGGCAGGGCAGATACGCAGTATTTT,CASSFSGGRADTQYF
TRBV18,TRBJ2-5,TRBD2,-,TGTGCCAGCTCACCGATCAATGAGATACCGGGACTAGCGGGGACCCAGTACTTC,CASSPINEIPGLAGTQYF
TRBV28,TRBJ1-2,TRBD1,-,TGTGCCAGCAGTTTATGGGGACAGGGGCCGTACTATGGCTACACCTTC,CASSLWGQGPYYGYTF
TRBV6-5,TRBJ1-1,-,-,TGTGCCAGCAGTTACTCCCCATGGGCGGGGAACACTGAAGCTTTCTTT,CASSYSPWAGNTEAFF
TRBV18,TRBJ2-2,TRBD2,-,TGTGCCAGCTCAGCCCTCTCGACTAGCGGGGGCACCGGGGAGCTGTTTTTT,CASSALSTSGGTGELFF
TRBV9,TRBJ2-5,TRBD2,-,TGTGCCAGCAGCGTAGCTGGGCTAGCGGGAGAGACCCAGTACTTC,CASSVAGLAGETQYF
TRBV18,TRBJ2-7,-,few,TGTGCCAGCTCTCTTTCAACGGGTGGTGATTACGAGCAGTACTTC,CASSLSTGGDYEQYF
TRBV21-1,TRBJ2-2,-,-,TGTGCCAGCCACGGGGGAGGGAGTGGCACCGGGGAGCTGTTTTTT,CASHGGGSGTGELFF
TRBV2,TRBJ1-2,-,-,TGTGCCAGCAGTGCTCCTAACTATGGCTACACCTTC,CASSAPNYGYTF
TRBV5-4,TRBJ2-5,TRBD2,-,TGTGCCAGCAGCCTCACTAGCGGGGCCCAAGAGACCCAGTACTTC,CASSLTSGAQETQYF
TRBV5-1,TRBJ2-7,TRBD1,-,TGCGCCAGCAGCCTGACCGGGACAGTCTCCTACGAGCAGTACTTC,CASSLTGTVSYEQYF
TRBV5-1,TRBJ2-7,TRBD1,-,TGCGCCAGCAGCTCGGGACAGAATTACGAGCAGTACTTC,CASSSGQNYEQYF
TRBV7-2,TRBJ2-2,-,-,TGTGCCAGCAGCTACCAGACAGCCGGGGAGCTGTTTTTT,CASSYQTAGELFF
TRBV19,TRBJ1-6,-,-,TGTGCCAGTAGACCGGGACTCATTAATTCACCCCTCCACTTT,CASRPGLINSPLHF
TRBV10-3,TRBJ2-5,-,-,TGTGCCATCAGACCCCAGGGAGGAGAGACCCAGTACTTC,CAIRPQGGETQYF
TRBV5-1,TRBJ1-1,-,-,TGCGCCAGCAGCTTGAGTCAGGAAAGTGAAGCTTTCTTT,CASSLSQESEAFF
TRBV10-3,TRBJ1-5,-,-,TGTGCCATCAGTCTGACGGAGAATCAGCCCCAGCATTTT,CAISLTENQPQHF
TRBV9,TRBJ2-2,TRBD1,few,TGTGCCAGCAGCGTAGCTCTGAGACAGGGGAACACCGGGGAGCTGTTTTTT,CASSVALRQGNTGELFF
TRBV28,TRBJ1-6,TRBD1,-,TGTGCCAGCAGTTCCTATTCCGGGACAGGGGCCAGCTCCTATAATTCACCCCTCCACTTT,CASSSYSGTGASSYNSPLHF
TRBV25-1,TRBJ1-4,TRBD1,once,TGTGCCAGCAGTGGTACAGGGGGCTGGGGTGAAAAACTGTTTTTT,CASSGTGGWGEKLFF
TRBV5-1,TRBJ2-7,-,once,TGCGCCAGCAGCTTGGGGGGGGTCCCCGAGCAGTACTTC,CASSLGGVPEQYF
TRBV10-3,TRBJ2-2,TRBD1,-,TGTGCCACCGAGCAGGACAGGGCAACGGGGGAGCTGTTTTTT,CATEQDRATGELFF
TRBV24-1,TRBJ2-3,-,-,TGTGCCACCAGTGCTTCCTTGGGGGCGGGAGTGGCAGATACGCAGTATTTT,CATSASLGAGVADTQYF
TRBV5-1,TRBJ1-3,-,-,TGCGCCAGCAGCCCTCGGAGAGCTGGAAACACCATATATTTT,CASSPRRAGNTIYF
TRBV23-1,TRBJ1-2,-,-,TGCGCCAGCAGACCCCAAGAGGCCAACTATGGCTACACCTTC,CASRPQEANYGYTF
TRBV18,TRBJ2-7,TRBD2,-,TGTGCCAGCTCACTTTCGATAACGGCGGGGGGAATCTACGAGCAGTACTTC,CASSLSITAGGIYEQYF
TRBV7-9,TRBJ2-1,TRBD2,-,TGTGCCAGCAGCCTCAGACTAGCGGGCCAGAATGAGCAGTTCTTC,CASSLRLAGQNEQFF
TRBV25-1,TRBJ1-4,-,-,TGTGCCAGCAGTCTAACAGGGAGGGGTGAAAAACTGTTTTTT,CASSLTGRGEKLFF
TRBV3-1/TRBV3-2,TRBJ1-2,-,-,TGTGCCAGCAGCCAAGATGAGGTCTACTATGGCTACACCTTC,CASSQDEVYYGYTF
TRBV7-8,TRBJ1-5,-,-,TGTGCCAGCAGCTTTGGAGGGAGGGATCAGCCCCAGCATTTT,CASSFGGRDQPQHF
TRBV19,TRBJ2-5,TRBD2,once,TGTGCCAGTAGTTTCGGGGGAGGGGAGACCCAGTACTTC,CASSFGGGETQYF
TRBV14,TRBJ1-1,-,-,TGTGCCAGCAGCCTACAGAGTCACACTGAAGCTTTCTTT,CASSLQSHTEAFF
TRBV5-1,TRBJ1-2,-,few,TGCGCCAGCAGCCCCGGACAGCCCTATGGCTACACCTTC,CASSPGQPYGYTF
TRBV12-3/TRBV12-4,TRBJ2-1,TRBD2,-,TGTGCCAGCAGTTCGGGAGGTTCGCGCGAGCAGTTCTTC,CASSSGGSREQFF
TRBV29-1,TRBJ2-1,TRBD2,many,TGCAGCGTTGAATGGGCGGGAGATTCCTACAATGAGCAGTTCTTC,CSVEWAGDSYNEQFF
TRBV7-2,TRBJ1-2,TRBD1,-,TGTGCCAGCAGCCCCCGGGACAGGGCCTTTAACTATGGCTACACCTTC,CASSPRDRAFNYGYTF
TRBV7-8,TRBJ2-3,-,-,TGTGCCAGCAGCCATCCCCCCCCGGGTAACTCAGCGCAGTATTTT,CASSHPPPGNSAQYF
TRBV6-5,TRBJ2-3,-,-,TGTGCCAGCAGCCGTAGGGAGGGGGCAGATACGCAGTATTTT,CASSRREGADTQYF
TRBV19,TRBJ1-5,-,-,TGTGCCAGTAGTACCCTTAGTACTTCTAGCAATCAGCCCCAGCATTTT,CASSTLSTSSNQPQHF